This TCR beta chain was captured by sequencing in a study of cytomegalovirus exposure and HLA in healthy donors. Findings of the study overall: When analyzed later, a missense DCLRE1C variant was found to be linked to TCR beta V- and J-gene trimming. TRBV6-2, TRBV6-3 and some other V segments were unresolvable in 87-base-pair reads.

A multiplex PCR was run with 60 Vbeta primers and 13 Jbeta primers. Method: immunoSEQ multiplex PCR; TCRdb's copy keeps in-frame clones and lacks some. The profile covers roughly 150,000 clones, with around four fifths appearing a single time and roughly 1.5% taken by the ten largest. Note on this clone: The antigen is unknown.

The CDR3 is 16 amino acids. The J segment lost 6 bases and the V segment lost 0 bases, leaving 5 bases of the junction unmatched. Germline lookup yields CDR1 SGDLS and CDR2 YYNGEE. This TCR came from a woman under 30 in good health and CMV-seronegative. The specimen was PBMCs. The chain employs TRBV9 and TRBJ1-6, with TRBD1 matching over 8 bases. DNA for the CDR3: TGTGCCAGCAGCGTAGCCCCACAGGGGGGTAATTCACCCCTCCACTTT. It translates to CASSVAPQGGNSPLHF.